One T cell receptor (beta chain) is described in this entry. Its antigen is unknown. Base qualities are missing; no much larger clone stands one base away. These data belong to a study of T cell changes during pregnancy in multiple sclerosis (dated by TCRdb to between 2018 and 2021). Concerning the study at large: The study looked at changes in the T cell repertoire across pregnancy in women with multiple sclerosis.

V is shortened by 9 bases, J by 6 bases, and the region joining them spans 13 bases. Its CDR3 holds 12 amino acids, cysteine through phenylalanine. The only DNA kept is the CDR3, 36 bases in frame from the first base. In the germline V gene, CDR1 corresponds to SNHLY and CDR2 to FYNNEI. Libraries were built with the immunoSEQ multiplex PCR assay. The immuneACCESS repertoire file appears here via TCRdb, limited to in-frame rearrangements. These files lack a portion of the clones; in checked studies, under half of the deficit traces to unresolved V genes, and the cause of the others is not known. The table for this sample lists fewer than 85,000 clones; 85% to 95% of them were counted only once. The ten top clones hold approximately 2.4% of the sample.

The sample consisted of peripheral blood, taken after pregnancy. The chain links TRBV2 with TRBJ2-3, and the D gene may be TRBD2, 6 bases matching. This TCR was recovered from a female donor in good health, enrolled as a control in a pregnancy study. DNA sequence: TGTGCCAGTGGGGAGGCGCGGGATACGCAGTATTTT. Its translation reads: CASGEARDTQYF. This CDR3, with the reference TRBV2 and TRBJ2-3 proteins standing in past its ends, gives the full variable domain EPEVTQTPSHQVTQMGQEVILRCVPISNHLYFYWYRQILGQKVEFLVSFYNNEISEKSEIFDDQFSVERPDGSNFTLKIRSTKLEDSAMYFCASGEARDTQYFGPGTRLTVL.